This T cell receptor beta chain was obtained from a study of blood T cell repertoires in COVID-19. The CDR3 has 15 residues. CDR1 and CDR2 (germline): SGDLS, YYNGEE. The V and J ends lost 0 bases and 4 bases respectively, with 11 bases between them. Measured with immunoSEQ multiplex PCR; TCRdb has only the in-frame clones, and not every one. Seen here are around 50,000 clones, almost 80% observed once, and the top ten hold about 6%. The sequence came from a woman aged 50 to 60 with acute COVID-19. Sample: PBMCs or T cells enriched from blood (not recorded which). The chain is built from TRBV9 and TRBJ2-1; a weak D match, TRBD2 (7 bases). The CDR3 DNA is TGTGCCAGCAGCGTAGAAGGGGGGGCTTACAATGAGCAGTTCTTC. Amino acid sequence: CASSVEGGAYNEQFF.